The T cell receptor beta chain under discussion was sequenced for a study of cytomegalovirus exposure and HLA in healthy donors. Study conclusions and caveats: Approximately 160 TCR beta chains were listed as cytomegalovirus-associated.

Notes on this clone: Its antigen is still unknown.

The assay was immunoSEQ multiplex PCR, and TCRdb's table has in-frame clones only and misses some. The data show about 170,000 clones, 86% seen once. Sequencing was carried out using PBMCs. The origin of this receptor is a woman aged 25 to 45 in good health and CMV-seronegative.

The CDR3 coding sequence is TGTGCCAGCTCACCCATTAATGCGGCGCCGGGCAATCAGCCCCAGCATTTT. Protein: CASSPINAAPGNQPQHF. The chain employs TRBV18 and TRBJ1-5; no clear D. Between the trimmed V and J ends, which lost 3 bases and 2 bases, there was a span of 17 bases. The CDR3 has 17 amino acids. The germline V gene has CDR1 KGHSH and CDR2 LQKENI.